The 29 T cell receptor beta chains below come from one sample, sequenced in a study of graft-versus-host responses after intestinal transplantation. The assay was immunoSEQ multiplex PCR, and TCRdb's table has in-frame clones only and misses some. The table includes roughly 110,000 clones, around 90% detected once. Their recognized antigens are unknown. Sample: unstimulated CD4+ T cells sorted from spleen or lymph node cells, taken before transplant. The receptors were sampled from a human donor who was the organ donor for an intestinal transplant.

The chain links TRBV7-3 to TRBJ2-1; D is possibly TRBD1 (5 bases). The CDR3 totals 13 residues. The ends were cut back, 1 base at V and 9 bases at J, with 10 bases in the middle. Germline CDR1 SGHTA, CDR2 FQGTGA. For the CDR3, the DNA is TGTGCCAGCAGCTTAAAGGGGATGGGTGAGCAGTTCTTC. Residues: CASSLKGMGEQFF. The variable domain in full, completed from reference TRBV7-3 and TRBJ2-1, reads GAGVSQTPSNKVTEKGKYVELRCDPISGHTALYWYRQSLGQGPEFLIYFQGTGAADDSGLPNDRFFAVRPEGSVSTLKIQRTERGDSAVYLCASSLKGMGEQFFGPGTRLTVL.

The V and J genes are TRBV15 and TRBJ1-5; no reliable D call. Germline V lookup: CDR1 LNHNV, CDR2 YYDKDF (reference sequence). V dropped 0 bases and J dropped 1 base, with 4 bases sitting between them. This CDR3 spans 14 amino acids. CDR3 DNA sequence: TGTGCCACCAGCAGAGATCTCAGCAATCAGCCCCAGCATTTT. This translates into CATSRDLSNQPQHF.

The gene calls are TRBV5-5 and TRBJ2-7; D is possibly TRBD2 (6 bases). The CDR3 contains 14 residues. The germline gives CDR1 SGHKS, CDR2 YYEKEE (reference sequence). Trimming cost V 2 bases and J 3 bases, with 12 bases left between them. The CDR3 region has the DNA TGTGCCAGCAGCTTCCCGGGTAGCGGCTACGAGCAGTACTTC. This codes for CASSFPGSGYEQYF.

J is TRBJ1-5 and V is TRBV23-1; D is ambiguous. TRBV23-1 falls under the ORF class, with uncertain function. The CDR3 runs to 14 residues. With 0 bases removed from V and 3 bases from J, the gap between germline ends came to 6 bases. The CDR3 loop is CASSQSMDNQPQHF. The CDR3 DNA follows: TGCGCCAGCAGTCAATCGATGGACAATCAGCCCCAGCATTTT.

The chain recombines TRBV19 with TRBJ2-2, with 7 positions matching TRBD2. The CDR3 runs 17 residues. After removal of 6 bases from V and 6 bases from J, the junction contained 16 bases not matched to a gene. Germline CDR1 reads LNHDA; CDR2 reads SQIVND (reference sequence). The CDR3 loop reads CASSRTPGGSRAGELFF. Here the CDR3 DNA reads TGTGCCAGTAGCCGGACCCCCGGCGGGAGCCGCGCCGGGGAGCTGTTTTTT.

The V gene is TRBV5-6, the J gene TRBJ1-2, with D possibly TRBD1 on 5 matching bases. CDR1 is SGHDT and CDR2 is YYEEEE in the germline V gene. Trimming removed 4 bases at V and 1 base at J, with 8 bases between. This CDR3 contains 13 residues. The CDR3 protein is CASSRDRNYGYTF. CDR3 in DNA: TGTGCCAGCAGCCGGGACCGTAACTATGGCTACACCTTC.

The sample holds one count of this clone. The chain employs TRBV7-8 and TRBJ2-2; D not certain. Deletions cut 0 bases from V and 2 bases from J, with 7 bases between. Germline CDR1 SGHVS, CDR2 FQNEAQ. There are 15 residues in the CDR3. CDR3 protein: CASSLARANTGELFF. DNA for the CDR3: TGTGCCAGCAGCTTAGCTCGGGCTAACACCGGGGAGCTGTTTTTT.

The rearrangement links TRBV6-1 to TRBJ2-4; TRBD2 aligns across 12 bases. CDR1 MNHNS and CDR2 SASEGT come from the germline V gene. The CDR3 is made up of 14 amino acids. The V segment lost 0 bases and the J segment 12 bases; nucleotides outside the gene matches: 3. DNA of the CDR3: TGTGCCAGCAGTGAAGCTGGGACTAGCGGGCCTCAGTACTTC. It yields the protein CASSEAGTSGPQYF.

CDR3 protein: CASSSRTAGNEQFF. In DNA, the CDR3 is TGTGCCAGCAGCTCGAGAACCGCGGGAAATGAGCAGTTCTTC. The chain is built from TRBV7-2 and TRBJ2-1; a possible D gene is TRBD2 (6 bases). V lost 4 bases and J 7 bases, leaving 14 bases between the germline ends. CDR3 length: 14 residues. Germline loops: CDR1 SGHTA, CDR2 FQGNSA.

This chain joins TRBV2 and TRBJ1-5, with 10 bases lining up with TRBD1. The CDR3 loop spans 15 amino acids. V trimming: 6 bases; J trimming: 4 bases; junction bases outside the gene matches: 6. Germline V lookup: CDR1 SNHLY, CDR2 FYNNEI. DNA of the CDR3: TGTGCCAGCAGGAGGGACAGGGGAGATAATCAGCCCCAGCATTTT. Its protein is CASRRDRGDNQPQHF. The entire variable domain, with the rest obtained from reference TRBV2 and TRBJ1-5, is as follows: EPEVTQTPSHQVTQMGQEVILRCVPISNHLYFYWYRQILGQKVEFLVSFYNNEISEKSEIFDDQFSVERPDGSNFTLKIRSTKLEDSAMYFCASRRDRGDNQPQHFGDGTRLSIL.

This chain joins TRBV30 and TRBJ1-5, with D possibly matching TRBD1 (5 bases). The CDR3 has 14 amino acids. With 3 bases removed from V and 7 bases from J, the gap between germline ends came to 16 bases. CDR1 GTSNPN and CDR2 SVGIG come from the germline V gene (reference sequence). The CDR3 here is CAWSLLGPNQPQHF. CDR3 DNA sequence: TGTGCCTGGAGCCTACTGGGGCCAAACCAGCCCCAGCATTTT.

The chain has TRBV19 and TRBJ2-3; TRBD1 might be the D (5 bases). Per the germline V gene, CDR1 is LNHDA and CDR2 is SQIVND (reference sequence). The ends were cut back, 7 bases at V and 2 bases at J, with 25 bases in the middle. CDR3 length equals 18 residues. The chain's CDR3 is CASTTRMKGQGPTDTQYF. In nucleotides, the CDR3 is TGTGCCAGTACCACTCGGATGAAGGGGCAGGGTCCCACAGATACGCAGTATTTT.

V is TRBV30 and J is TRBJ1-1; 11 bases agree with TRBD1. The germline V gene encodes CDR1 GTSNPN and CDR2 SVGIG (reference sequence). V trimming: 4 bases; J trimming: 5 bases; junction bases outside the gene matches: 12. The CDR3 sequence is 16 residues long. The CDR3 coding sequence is TGTGCCTGGATACTCCGGGACAGGGGGGGAAAGACTGAAGCTTTCTTT. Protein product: CAWILRDRGGKTEAFF.

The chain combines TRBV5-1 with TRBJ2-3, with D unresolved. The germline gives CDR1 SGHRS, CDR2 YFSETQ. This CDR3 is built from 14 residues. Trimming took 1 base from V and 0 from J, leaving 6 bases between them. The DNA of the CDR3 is TGCGCCAGCAGCTTGCAGGTCAGCACAGATACGCAGTATTTT. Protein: CASSLQVSTDTQYF.

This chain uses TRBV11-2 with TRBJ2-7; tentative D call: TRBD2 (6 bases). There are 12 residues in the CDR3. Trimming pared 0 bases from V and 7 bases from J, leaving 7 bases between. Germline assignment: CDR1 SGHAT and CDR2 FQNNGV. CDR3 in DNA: TGTGCCAGCAGCTTAGAGCGGGATGAGCAGTACTTC. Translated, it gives CASSLERDEQYF. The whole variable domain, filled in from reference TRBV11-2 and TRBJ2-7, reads EAGVAQSPRYKIIEKRQSVAFWCNPISGHATLYWYQQILGQGPKLLIQFQNNGVVDDSQLPKDRFSAERLKGVDSTLKIQPAKLEDSAVYLCASSLERDEQYFGPGTRLTVT.

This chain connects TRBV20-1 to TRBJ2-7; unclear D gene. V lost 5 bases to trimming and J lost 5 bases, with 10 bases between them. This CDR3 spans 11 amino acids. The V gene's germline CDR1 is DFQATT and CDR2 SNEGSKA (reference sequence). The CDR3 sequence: CSASIRDEQYF. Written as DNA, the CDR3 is TGCAGTGCTTCTATAAGGGACGAGCAGTACTTC.

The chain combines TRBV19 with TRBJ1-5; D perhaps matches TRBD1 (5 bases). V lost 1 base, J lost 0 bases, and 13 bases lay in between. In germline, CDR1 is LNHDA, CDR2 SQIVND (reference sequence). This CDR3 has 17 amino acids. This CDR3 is CASSIGQQRLSNQPQHF. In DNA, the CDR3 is TGTGCCAGTAGTATAGGACAGCAGCGGCTTAGCAATCAGCCCCAGCATTTT.

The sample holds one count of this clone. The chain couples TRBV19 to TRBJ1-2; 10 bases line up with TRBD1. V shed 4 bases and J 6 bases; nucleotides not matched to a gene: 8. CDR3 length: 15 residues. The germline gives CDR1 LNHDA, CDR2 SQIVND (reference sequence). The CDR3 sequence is CASSTRGGTGDGYTF. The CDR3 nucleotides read TGTGCCAGTAGTACTCGAGGCGGGACAGGGGATGGCTACACCTTC.

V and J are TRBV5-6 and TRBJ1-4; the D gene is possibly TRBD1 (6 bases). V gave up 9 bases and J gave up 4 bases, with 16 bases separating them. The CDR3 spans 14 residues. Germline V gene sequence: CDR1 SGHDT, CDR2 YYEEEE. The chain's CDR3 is CAINRGPHNEKLFF. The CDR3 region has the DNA TGTGCCATAAATCGGGGGCCCCATAATGAAAAACTGTTTTTT.

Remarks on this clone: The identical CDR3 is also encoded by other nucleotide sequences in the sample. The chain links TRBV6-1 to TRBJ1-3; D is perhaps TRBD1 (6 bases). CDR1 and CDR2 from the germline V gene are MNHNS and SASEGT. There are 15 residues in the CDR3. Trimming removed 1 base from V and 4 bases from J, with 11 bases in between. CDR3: CASSEDRVSGNTIYF. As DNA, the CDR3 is TGTGCCAGCAGTGAAGACAGGGTCTCCGGAAACACCATATATTTT.

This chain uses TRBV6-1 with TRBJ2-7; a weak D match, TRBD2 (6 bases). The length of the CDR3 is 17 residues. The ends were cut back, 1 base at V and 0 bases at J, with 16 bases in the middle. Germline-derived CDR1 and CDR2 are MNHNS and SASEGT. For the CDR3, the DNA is TGTGCCAGCAGTGAAGTTCCTTCTAGCGAGCTCTCCTACGAGCAGTACTTC. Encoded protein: CASSEVPSSELSYEQYF.

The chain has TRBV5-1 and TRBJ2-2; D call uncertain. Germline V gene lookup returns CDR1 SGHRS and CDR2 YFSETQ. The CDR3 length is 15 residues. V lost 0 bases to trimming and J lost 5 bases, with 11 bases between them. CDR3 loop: CASSLAAENTGELFF. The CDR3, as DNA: TGCGCCAGCAGCTTGGCGGCAGAGAATACCGGGGAGCTGTTTTTT.

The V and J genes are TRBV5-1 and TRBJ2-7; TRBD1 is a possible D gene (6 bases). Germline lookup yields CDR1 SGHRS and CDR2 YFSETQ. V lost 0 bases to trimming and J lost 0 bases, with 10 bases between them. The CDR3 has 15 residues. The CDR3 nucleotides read TGCGCCAGCAGCTTGGGGACAGCAGTCTCCTACGAGCAGTACTTC. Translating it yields CASSLGTAVSYEQYF.

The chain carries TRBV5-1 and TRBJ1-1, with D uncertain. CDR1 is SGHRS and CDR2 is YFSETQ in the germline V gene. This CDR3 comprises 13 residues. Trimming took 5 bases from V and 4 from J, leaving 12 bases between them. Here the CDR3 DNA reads TGCGCCAGCAGTTTGACCGCTGGCACTGAAGCTTTCTTT. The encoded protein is CASSLTAGTEAFF.

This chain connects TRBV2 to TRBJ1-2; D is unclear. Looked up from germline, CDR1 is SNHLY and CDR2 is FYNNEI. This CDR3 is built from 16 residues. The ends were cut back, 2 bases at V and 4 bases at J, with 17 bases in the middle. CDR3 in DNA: TGTGCCAGCAGTGAATATGTCAGGCTTGTTGGCTATGGCTACACCTTC. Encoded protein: CASSEYVRLVGYGYTF.

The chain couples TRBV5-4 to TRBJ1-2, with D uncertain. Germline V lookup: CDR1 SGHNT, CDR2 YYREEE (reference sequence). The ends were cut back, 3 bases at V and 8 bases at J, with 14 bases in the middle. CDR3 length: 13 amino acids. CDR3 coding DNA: TGTGCCAGCAGCTCCTATTGGGTCGGGGGCTACACCTTC. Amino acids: CASSSYWVGGYTF.

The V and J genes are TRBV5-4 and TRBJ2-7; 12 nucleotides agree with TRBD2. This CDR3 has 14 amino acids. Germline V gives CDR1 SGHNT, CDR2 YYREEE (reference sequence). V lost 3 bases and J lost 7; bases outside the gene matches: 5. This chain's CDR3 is CASSSTSGSGEQYF. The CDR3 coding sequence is TGTGCCAGCAGCTCGACTAGCGGGAGTGGAGAGCAGTACTTC.

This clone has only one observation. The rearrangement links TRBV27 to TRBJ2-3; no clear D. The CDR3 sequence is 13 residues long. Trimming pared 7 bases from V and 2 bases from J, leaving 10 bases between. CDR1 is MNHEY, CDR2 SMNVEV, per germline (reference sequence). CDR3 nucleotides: TGTGCCAGCACGTCCTTTATCACAGATACGCAGTATTTT. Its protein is CASTSFITDTQYF.

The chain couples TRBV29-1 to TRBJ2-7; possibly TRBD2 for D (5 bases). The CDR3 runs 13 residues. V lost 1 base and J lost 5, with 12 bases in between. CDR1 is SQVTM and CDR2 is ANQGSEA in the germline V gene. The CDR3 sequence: CSVEGLARDEQYF. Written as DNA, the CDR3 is TGCAGCGTTGAAGGCCTAGCCCGCGACGAGCAGTACTTC.